The entry below describes one T cell receptor beta chain. Deep-level running was used for the assay. The material for each subset, its genomic DNA, was split evenly across several immunoSEQ plates. Produced via immunoSEQ multiplex PCR; TCRdb's table is partial and in-frame only. The sample yields about 1.5 million clones, under 99% seen once. The entry originates in a study of shared clonotypes between healthy human individuals. Study summary: The plates for each donor numbered three CD4 naive, three CD4 memory, two CD8 naive and one CD8 memory.

Donors comprised healthy HIV-negative adults lacking recent acute infections or vaccinations. The germline V gene has CDR1 LNHDA and CDR2 SQIVND (reference sequence). The V end lost 4 bases, the J end lost 6 bases, and 18 bases lay between the germline ends. The CDR3 totals 16 residues. The receptor was isolated from a young man in good health. This chain joins TRBV19 and TRBJ2-2; either TRBD1 or TRBD2 may fit D (5 bases each). The source material was naive CD4+ T cells sorted from blood. Sample subset: CD45RA+ positively selected. Here the CDR3 reads CASSTPGTRIPGELFF. For the CDR3, the DNA is TGTGCCAGTAGTACACCCGGGACGAGAATACCCGGGGAGCTGTTTTTT. The full variable domain, its missing parts supplied by reference TRBV19 and TRBJ2-2, is DGGITQSPKYLFRKEGQNVTLSCEQNLNHDAMYWYRQDPGQGLRLIYYSQIVNDFQKGDIAEGYSVSREKKESFPLTVTSAQKNPTAFYLCASSTPGTRIPGELFFGEGSRLTVL.